One sample yielded the 22 T cell receptor beta chains listed below, sequenced in a study of cytomegalovirus exposure and HLA in healthy donors. Amplification used 60 Vbeta primers and 13 Jbeta primers. Libraries were prepared by immunoSEQ multiplex PCR; TCRdb keeps only in-frame clonotypes and omits some of them. The sample lists some 110,000 clones; approximately 80% were seen once. Material for sequencing was PBMCs. Receptors originate from a man under 40 in good health and CMV-seropositive.

This chain connects TRBV29-1 to TRBJ2-1; D is possibly TRBD2 (6 bases). There are 14 residues in the CDR3. Germline CDR1 is SQVTM and CDR2 is ANQGSEA. V was pared by 4 bases and J by 2 bases, with 12 bases between. CDR3 bases: TGCAGCGTTGGCTATGGAGGGGCCTACAATGAGCAGTTCTTC. Protein: CSVGYGGAYNEQFF.

The chain joins TRBV9 to TRBJ2-2; 7 nucleotides match TRBD2. The V gene's germline CDR1 is SGDLS and CDR2 YYNGEE. CDR3 size: 15 residues. V lost 0 bases and J lost 4; bases outside the gene matches: 3. The CDR3 bases are TGTGCCAGCAGCGTAGGGGGAGGGCCCACCGGGGAGCTGTTTTTT. It encodes CASSVGGGPTGELFF.

The chain uses TRBV20-1 and TRBJ1-1; D gene ambiguous. V was shortened by 3 bases and J by 10 bases, with 9 bases between the two germline ends. This CDR3 contains 10 residues. Germline V CDR1 and CDR2: DFQATT, SNEGSKA (reference sequence). This CDR3 reads CSASSTLAFF. DNA for the CDR3: TGCAGTGCTAGTTCAACTCTAGCTTTCTTT.

The chain combines TRBV15 with TRBJ1-6; no firm D call. V lost 1 base and J lost 4, with 11 bases in between. Germline CDR1 is LNHNV and CDR2 is YYDKDF (reference sequence). The CDR3 sequence is 16 residues long. DNA of the CDR3: TGTGCCACCAGCAGAGGAGGAGGGAATTATAATTCACCCCTCCACTTT. This gives the protein CATSRGGGNYNSPLHF.

This clone occurred a few times. J is TRBJ2-5 and V is TRBV7-2, with TRBD2 identical over 11 bases. This CDR3 has 16 residues. V lost 5 bases to trimming and J lost 5 bases; unmatched junction nucleotides: 10. Germline V gene lookup returns CDR1 SGHTA and CDR2 FQGNSA. This CDR3 is CASSRITSGGWETQYF. CDR3 sequence (DNA): TGTGCCAGCAGCCGTATCACTAGCGGGGGATGGGAGACCCAGTACTTC.

This clone turned up a few times. This sequence joins TRBV5-1 and TRBJ1-2, with TRBD1 matching over 7 bases. The germline CDR1 and CDR2 sequences are SGHRS and YFSETQ. V lost 4 bases and J lost 5; bases outside the gene matches: 8. The CDR3 has 14 residues. The CDR3 protein is CASSPGTDSYGYTF. In nucleotides, the CDR3 is TGCGCCAGCAGCCCAGGGACAGATTCTTATGGCTACACCTTC.

The V gene is TRBV27, the J gene TRBJ1-5; no definite D call. CDR1 MNHEY and CDR2 SMNVEV come from the germline V gene (reference sequence). The germline V and J ends were trimmed by 2 bases and 4 bases, with 9 bases remaining between them. The CDR3 loop spans 14 amino acids. This CDR3 reads CASSLAGGNQPQHF. The DNA for the CDR3 is TGTGCCAGCAGTTTAGCCGGAGGGAATCAGCCCCAGCATTTT.

This sequence joins TRBV7-9 and TRBJ1-1, with a possible D match to TRBD1 (5 bases). Germline V lookup: CDR1 SEHNR, CDR2 FQNEAQ (reference sequence). This CDR3 region has 17 residues. Trimming took off 1 base at V and 0 bases at J, with 15 bases between the two ends. The CDR3 here is CASSLGFPGRVNTEAFF. The CDR3 region has the DNA TGTGCCAGCAGCTTAGGTTTCCCAGGGAGGGTGAACACTGAAGCTTTCTTT. The variable domain in full, with the rest retrieved from reference TRBV7-9 and TRBJ1-1, is DTGVSQNPRHKITKRGQNVTFRCDPISEHNRLYWYRQTLGQGPEFLTYFQNEAQLEKSRLLSDRFSAERPKGSFSTLEIQRTEQGDSAMYLCASSLGFPGRVNTEAFFGQGTRLTVV.

The genes are TRBV6-1 and TRBJ2-5; no firm D call. This CDR3 spans 17 amino acids. Germline V gives CDR1 MNHNS, CDR2 SASEGT. V was trimmed by 1 base and J by 1 base, leaving 16 bases between them. CDR3 in amino acids: CASSEVIGRRLQETQYF. The DNA of the CDR3 is TGTGCCAGCAGTGAAGTCATCGGCCGGCGGCTCCAAGAGACCCAGTACTTC.

This clone was recorded only once. V usage is TRBV4-2 and J usage is TRBJ2-2; 11 bases are a match to TRBD2. Germline V gives CDR1 LGHNA, CDR2 YNFKEQ. The CDR3 has 19 residues. Unmatched junction bases numbered 16, after V lost 4 bases and J lost 6 bases. The CDR3 DNA follows: TGTGCCAGCAGCCTTATAGCGGGAGGGCCGGAAAATGGGGCCGGGGAGCTGTTTTTT. Translation gives CASSLIAGGPENGAGELFF.

The CDR3 DNA follows: TGCAGCGGGAGGTCCCTATCCCACCCCTACGAGCAGTACGTC. Its translation is CSGRSLSHPYEQYV. This chain links TRBV29-1 with TRBJ2-7, with D perhaps TRBD2 (5 bases). Per the germline V gene, CDR1 is SQVTM and CDR2 is ANQGSEA. The CDR3 is 14 residues long. V gave up 7 bases and J gave up 2 bases, with 18 bases separating them.

The V gene is TRBV2, the J gene TRBJ2-7; 12 bases match TRBD2. Looked up from germline, CDR1 is SNHLY and CDR2 is FYNNEI. This CDR3 comprises 15 residues. V lost 5 bases and J lost 0; bases outside the gene matches: 2. In DNA form, the CDR3 reads TGTGCCAGCAGTCGGACTAGCGGGGCCTCCTACGAGCAGTACTTC. Its translation: CASSRTSGASYEQYF. Full variable domain (missing parts from reference TRBV2 and TRBJ2-7): EPEVTQTPSHQVTQMGQEVILRCVPISNHLYFYWYRQILGQKVEFLVSFYNNEISEKSEIFDDQFSVERPDGSNFTLKIRSTKLEDSAMYFCASSRTSGASYEQYFGPGTRLTVT.

The chain uses TRBV2 and TRBJ1-5; a possible D gene is TRBD1 (5 bases). The V end lost 5 bases, the J end lost 6 bases, and 17 bases lay between the germline ends. The CDR3 is 15 residues long. Germline V gene sequence: CDR1 SNHLY, CDR2 FYNNEI. The chain's CDR3 is CASSMLGGVGQPQHF. The CDR3 bases are TGTGCCAGCAGTATGCTGGGGGGTGTGGGTCAGCCCCAGCATTTT.

This clone appeared a single time. The gene calls are TRBV7-3 and TRBJ2-3, with a possible D match to TRBD2 (6 bases). Germline-derived CDR1 and CDR2 are SGHTA and FQGTGA. V lost 5 bases and J lost 4, with 16 bases in between. The CDR3 totals 15 residues. CDR3: CASSPGAGSADTQYF. CDR3 coding DNA: TGTGCCAGCAGCCCCGGTGCGGGGAGTGCAGATACGCAGTATTTT.

This clone occurred once. The chain is built from TRBV5-6 and TRBJ2-7, with 9 bases aligning to TRBD2. The germline CDR1 and CDR2 sequences are SGHDT and YYEEEE. The CDR3 covers 12 residues. Trimming removed 4 bases from V and 7 bases from J; junction bases left unmatched: 3. The CDR3 spells CASSGLAGEQYV. As DNA, the CDR3 is TGTGCCAGCAGCGGGCTAGCGGGAGAGCAGTACGTC.

The V call is TRBV7-8, the J call TRBJ1-1, with 7 bases identical to TRBD1. The CDR3 extends over 13 amino acids. V gave up 1 base and J gave up 7 bases; unmatched junction bases: 3. CDR1 and CDR2 from the germline V gene are SGHVS and FQNEAQ. Here the CDR3 reads CASSLGQGLEAFF. CDR3 sequence (DNA): TGTGCCAGCAGCTTAGGACAGGGCCTTGAAGCTTTCTTT.

The CDR3 DNA reads TGTGCCAGCTCAGATTACAGCTTCTCTGGAAACACCATATATTTT. Amino acids: CASSDYSFSGNTIYF. The rearrangement joins TRBV18 to TRBJ1-3; no clear D. The CDR3 consists of 15 residues. The V gene lost 5 bases and the J gene lost 0 bases, with 11 bases spanning the gap. Germline-derived CDR1 and CDR2 are KGHSH and LQKENI.

The gene calls are TRBV5-1 and TRBJ1-1; possibly TRBD1 for D (5 bases). In germline, CDR1 is SGHRS, CDR2 YFSETQ. V was trimmed by 1 base and J by 0 bases, leaving 10 bases between them. The CDR3 runs 15 residues. This CDR3 is CASSLTGNMNTEAFF. The CDR3 DNA reads as TGCGCCAGCAGCTTGACAGGCAACATGAACACTGAAGCTTTCTTT.

This chain links TRBV5-1 with TRBJ2-5; TRBD1 is a possible D gene (5 bases). The CDR3 covers 14 residues. The germline V gene has CDR1 SGHRS and CDR2 YFSETQ. Trimming shortened V by 4 bases and J by 2 bases, and 12 bases separated the two germline ends. The CDR3: CASSVGAGQETQYF. CDR3 coding DNA: TGCGCCAGCAGCGTCGGAGCAGGGCAAGAGACCCAGTACTTC.

This clone was seen a single time. This sequence joins TRBV18 and TRBJ2-7; TRBD2 agrees at 7 bases. Unmatched junction bases numbered 11, after V lost 3 bases and J lost 6 bases. This CDR3 comprises 15 residues. CDR1 KGHSH and CDR2 LQKENI come from the germline V gene. CDR3 loop: CASSPSTSGTTEQYV. The CDR3 DNA reads as TGTGCCAGCTCACCCTCTACGAGCGGGACGACCGAGCAGTACGTC.

This clone came up a few times. This sequence joins TRBV7-6 and TRBJ2-1; perhaps TRBD1 as D (7 bases). The CDR3 runs to 14 residues. In germline, CDR1 is SGHVS, CDR2 FNYEAQ. The V end was cut by 5 bases, the J end by 9 bases, with 17 bases between. CDR3 nucleotides: TGTGCCAGCAGCCCCCTCGGCGGGGACAGTGAGCAGTTCTTC. This codes for CASSPLGGDSEQFF.

V gene TRBV5-1 combines with J gene TRBJ2-7; 7 bases are a match to TRBD1. This CDR3 is built from 15 residues. V lost 1 base, J lost 5 bases, and 9 bases stayed unmatched. The V gene's germline CDR1 is SGHRS and CDR2 YFSETQ. CDR3 sequence reads: CASSLRSGGVDEQYF. The CDR3 coding sequence is TGCGCCAGCAGCTTGAGGTCAGGGGGTGTAGACGAGCAGTACTTC.